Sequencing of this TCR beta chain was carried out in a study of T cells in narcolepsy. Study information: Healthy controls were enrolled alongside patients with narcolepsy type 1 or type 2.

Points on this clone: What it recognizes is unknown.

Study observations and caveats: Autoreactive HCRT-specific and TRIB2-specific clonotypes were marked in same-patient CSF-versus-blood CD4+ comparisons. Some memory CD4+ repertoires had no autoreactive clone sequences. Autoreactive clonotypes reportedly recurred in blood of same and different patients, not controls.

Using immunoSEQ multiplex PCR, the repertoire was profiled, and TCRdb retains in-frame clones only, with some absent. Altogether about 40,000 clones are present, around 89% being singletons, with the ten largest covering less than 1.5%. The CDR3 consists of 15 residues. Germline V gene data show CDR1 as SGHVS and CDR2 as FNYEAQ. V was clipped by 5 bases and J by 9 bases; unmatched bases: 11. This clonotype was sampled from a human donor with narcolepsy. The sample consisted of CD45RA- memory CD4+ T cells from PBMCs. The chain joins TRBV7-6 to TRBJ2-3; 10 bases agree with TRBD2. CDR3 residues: CASSLGSGGAETQYF. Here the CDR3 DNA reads TGTGCCAGCAGCCTGGGGAGCGGGGGGGCGGAAACGCAGTATTTT.